One and the same sample provided the 28 T cell receptor beta chains below, sequenced in a study of identifying expanded T cells in peripheral blood. Libraries were prepared by immunoSEQ multiplex PCR; TCRdb keeps only in-frame clonotypes and omits some of them. The sample consists of 120,000 or so clones, around four fifths of them appearing once. Sequenced input: blood. The receptor source for this set is a person between 18 and 75 years old in good health.

This chain uses TRBV2 with TRBJ1-2, with TRBD1 matching over 7 bases. Trimming removed 8 bases from V and 8 bases from J; junction bases left unmatched: 20. This CDR3 region has 16 residues. Germline V gives CDR1 SNHLY, CDR2 FYNNEI. CDR3 protein: CASSRVNRLLGGGYTF. CDR3 sequence (DNA): TGTGCCAGCTCCCGCGTCAACAGGCTACTAGGGGGCGGCTACACCTTC.

The chain carries TRBV6-5 and TRBJ1-1, with a tentative D call TRBD1 (5 bases). The germline V gene encodes CDR1 MNHEY and CDR2 SVGAGI. The CDR3 runs 14 residues. Trimming shortened V by 6 bases and J by 10 bases, and 21 bases separated the two germline ends. The CDR3: CASRRTGLGFGAFF. The CDR3 bases are TGTGCCAGCAGGAGAACAGGCTTAGGGTTTGGAGCTTTCTTT.

V usage is TRBV7-9 and J usage is TRBJ1-5; 8 nucleotides align to TRBD1. Germline assignment: CDR1 SEHNR and CDR2 FQNEAQ (reference sequence). V dropped 2 bases and J dropped 5; count of bases not matched to a gene: 5. CDR3 length: 15 residues. The CDR3 region has the DNA TGTGCCAGCAGCTTATTTGGGGACAGGTATCAGCCCCAGCATTTT. Translation: CASSLFGDRYQPQHF.

This rearrangement joins TRBV7-9 to TRBJ1-2; 10 bases match TRBD1. The CDR3 is made up of 15 amino acids. Germline values: CDR1 SEHNR, CDR2 FQNEAQ (reference sequence). Germline trimming cut 4 bases from V and 8 bases from J; bases unmatched to any gene: 10. The CDR3 region is CASSSPGQGSGGYTF. In nucleotides, the CDR3 is TGTGCCAGCAGCTCTCCGGGACAGGGGAGTGGCGGCTACACCTTC.

This chain links TRBV7-2 with TRBJ2-7; the D is unclear. CDR3 size: 13 residues. Germline V gene data show CDR1 as SGHTA and CDR2 as FQGNSA. With 5 bases removed from V and 5 bases from J, the gap between germline ends came to 13 bases. The CDR3 spells CASSPKSYHEQYF. The CDR3 nucleotides are TGTGCCAGCAGCCCGAAGTCTTACCACGAGCAGTACTTC.

This chain joins TRBV30 and TRBJ1-2; D is unclear. CDR1 GTSNPN and CDR2 SVGIG come from the germline V gene (reference sequence). The germline V and J ends were trimmed by 0 bases and 7 bases, with 6 bases remaining between them. The CDR3 loop spans 11 amino acids. The CDR3 here is CAWSVAGGYTF. CDR3 coding DNA: TGTGCCTGGAGTGTAGCGGGTGGCTACACCTTC.

This clone was detected a few times. This rearrangement joins TRBV5-1 to TRBJ1-1; 7 bases map to TRBD1. V was clipped by 4 bases and J by 1 base; unmatched bases: 4. This CDR3 spans 14 amino acids. Germline V gene data show CDR1 as SGHRS and CDR2 as YFSETQ. The CDR3 nucleotides read TGCGCCAGCAGCAAGGGACAGACGAACACTGAAGCTTTCTTT. This sequence encodes CASSKGQTNTEAFF.

There are a few counts of this clone. The chain combines TRBV5-1 with TRBJ1-3; D call uncertain. The CDR3 extends over 14 amino acids. Germline values: CDR1 SGHRS, CDR2 YFSETQ. Trimming removed 3 bases at V and 3 bases at J, with 10 bases between. Here the CDR3 DNA reads TGCGCCAGCAGCTGGGGAACTAGTGGAAACACCATATATTTT. This encodes CASSWGTSGNTIYF.

V gene TRBV6-1 combines with J gene TRBJ2-5; no reliable D call. V was pared by 3 bases and J by 5 bases, with 13 bases between. This CDR3 has 14 residues. The germline V gene encodes CDR1 MNHNS and CDR2 SASEGT. CDR3 sequence reads: CASSEIPSAETQYF. DNA of the CDR3: TGTGCCAGCAGTGAGATCCCCAGTGCGGAGACCCAGTACTTC.

The genes are TRBV7-2 and TRBJ2-5; D possibly corresponds to TRBD2 (5 bases). The CDR3 is made up of 14 amino acids. With 5 bases removed from V and 1 base from J, the gap between germline ends came to 11 bases. Germline V gene data show CDR1 as SGHTA and CDR2 as FQGNSA. CDR3 residues: CASSTSGIQETQYF. The CDR3 DNA sequence: TGTGCCAGCAGCACCTCCGGGATCCAAGAGACCCAGTACTTC.

This clone was seen once. The gene calls are TRBV7-9 and TRBJ1-4; 8 bases agree with TRBD1. The CDR3 is made up of 15 amino acids. V gave up 3 bases and J gave up 3 bases; unmatched junction bases: 3. Germline values: CDR1 SEHNR, CDR2 FQNEAQ (reference sequence). The CDR3 sequence: CASSLDRASNEKLFF. The CDR3 DNA sequence: TGTGCCAGCAGCTTGGACAGGGCCTCTAATGAAAAACTGTTTTTT.

The rearrangement uses TRBV4-1 and TRBJ1-6; D call uncertain. The CDR3 is made up of 17 amino acids. CDR1 is MGHRA, CDR2 YSYEKL, per germline. The V end was cut by 0 bases, the J end by 3 bases, with 12 bases between. CDR3 nucleotide sequence: TGCGCCAGCAGCCAAGATCTTCGGGCCCTCTATAATTCACCCCTCCACTTT. Translated, it gives CASSQDLRALYNSPLHF.

This chain links TRBV11-1 with TRBJ2-1; possible D gene TRBD2, 7 bases. Germline-derived CDR1 and CDR2 are SGHAT and FQDESV (reference sequence). The V gene lost 4 bases and the J gene lost 3 bases, with 13 bases spanning the gap. The CDR3 extends over 15 amino acids. This chain's CDR3 is CASSSRGAGYNEQFF. The CDR3 nucleotides read TGTGCCAGCAGCTCTCGGGGGGCTGGCTACAATGAGCAGTTCTTC. Full variable domain (remainder filled in from reference TRBV11-1 and TRBJ2-1): EAEVAQSPRYKITEKSQAVAFWCDPISGHATLYWYRQILGQGPELLVQFQDESVVDDSQLPKDRFSAERLKGVDSTLKIQPAELGDSAMYLCASSSRGAGYNEQFFGPGTRLTVL.

This clone was observed once. V and J are TRBV6-7 and TRBJ2-6; D is possibly TRBD2 (5 bases). TRBV6-7 falls under the ORF class, with uncertain function. V lost 9 bases and J 4 bases, leaving 10 bases between the germline ends. The length of the CDR3 is 13 residues. CDR3 in amino acids: CARRESGANVLTF. In DNA form, the CDR3 reads TGTGCCAGGAGGGAGTCAGGGGCCAACGTCCTGACTTTC.

The chain couples TRBV27 to TRBJ1-1; possibly TRBD1 for D (5 bases). The CDR3 extends over 15 amino acids. Looked up from germline, CDR1 is MNHEY and CDR2 is SMNVEV (reference sequence). Between the trimmed V and J ends, which lost 7 bases and 0 bases, there was a span of 15 bases. This chain's CDR3 is CASNHMGDVNTEAFF. CDR3 in DNA: TGTGCCAGCAACCATATGGGGGACGTGAACACTGAAGCTTTCTTT.

The rearrangement uses TRBV19 and TRBJ1-6, with a tentative D call TRBD1 (6 bases). The CDR3 length is 14 residues. Trimming left V 5 bases short and J 10 bases short, with 15 bases between. CDR1 is LNHDA and CDR2 is SQIVND in the germline V gene (reference sequence). The CDR3 sequence is CASSLGQLGSPLHF. CDR3 in DNA: TGTGCCAGTAGTCTAGGACAGTTAGGCTCACCCCTCCACTTT.

The chain is built from TRBV2 and TRBJ1-4, with D tentatively TRBD1 (6 bases). Trimming stripped 1 base from V and 7 bases from J, with 7 bases between. The CDR3 length is 13 residues. From germline, CDR1 is SNHLY and CDR2 FYNNEI. Here the CDR3 reads CASSEEGVEKLFF. The CDR3 DNA follows: TGTGCCAGCAGTGAAGAGGGGGTTGAAAAACTGTTTTTT. The full variable domain, with the rest looked up from reference TRBV2 and TRBJ1-4, is EPEVTQTPSHQVTQMGQEVILRCVPISNHLYFYWYRQILGQKVEFLVSFYNNEISEKSEIFDDQFSVERPDGSNFTLKIRSTKLEDSAMYFCASSEEGVEKLFFGSGTQLSVL.

The chain uses TRBV4-1 and TRBJ1-4; D perhaps matches TRBD1 (5 bases). V dropped 2 bases and J dropped 2 bases, with 12 bases sitting between them. CDR3 length: 16 residues. Germline values: CDR1 MGHRA, CDR2 YSYEKL. The CDR3 coding sequence is TGCGCCAGCAGCCAAAGCATGGGGCTTACTAATGAAAAACTGTTTTTT. Its protein product is CASSQSMGLTNEKLFF.

The CDR3 is CASSLSRGGDPYEQYF. The CDR3 nucleotides read TGCGCCAGCAGCCTCTCCAGGGGGGGGGATCCCTACGAGCAGTACTTC. The chain is built from TRBV4-1 and TRBJ2-7; either TRBD1 or TRBD2 may supply D (7 bases each). Per the germline V gene, CDR1 is MGHRA and CDR2 is YSYEKL. Between the trimmed V and J ends, which lost 4 bases and 2 bases, there was a span of 18 bases. This CDR3 has 16 residues.

V usage is TRBV19 and J usage is TRBJ1-1; D remains unclear. The CDR3 loop spans 10 amino acids. The germline V gene has CDR1 LNHDA and CDR2 SQIVND (reference sequence). V lost 4 bases, J lost 5 bases, and 2 bases lay in between. The CDR3 nucleotides are TGTGCCAGTAGTAGGACTGAAGCTTTCTTT. Its protein is CASSRTEAFF.

The CDR3 sequence is CASSLGTTQETQYF. In nucleotides, the CDR3 is TGTGCCAGCAGCTTGGGCACCACCCAAGAGACCCAGTACTTC. The rearrangement uses TRBV7-9 and TRBJ2-5; D gene uncertain. Trimming left V 3 bases short and J 1 base short, with 9 bases between. This CDR3 is built from 14 residues. Germline V CDR1 and CDR2: SEHNR, FQNEAQ (reference sequence).

This clone was recorded once. The V gene is TRBV5-5, the J gene TRBJ2-3, with D possibly matching TRBD1 (6 bases). V was trimmed by 0 bases and J by 5 bases, leaving 7 bases between them. This CDR3 has 13 residues. Germline V gene sequence: CDR1 SGHKS, CDR2 YYEKEE (reference sequence). CDR3 bases: TGTGCCAGCAGCTTGGGGGGGCGAGATACGCAGTATTTT. Translating gives CASSLGGRDTQYF.

The chain recombines TRBV10-3 with TRBJ2-3; the D is unclear. V lost 4 bases and J 0 bases, leaving 17 bases between the germline ends. The CDR3 is 17 amino acids. Germline V gene data show CDR1 as ENHRY and CDR2 as SYGVKD. In DNA, the CDR3 is TGTGCCATCAGTGGGTTTCCAGAGCCTATTAGCACAGATACGCAGTATTTT. Amino acids: CAISGFPEPISTDTQYF.

The CDR3 nucleotides are TGTGCCAGCAGTTACTCGGACAGGCCTTTAAATGGCTACACCTTC. The encoded protein is CASSYSDRPLNGYTF. V gene TRBV6-5 combines with J gene TRBJ1-2; 7 bases agree with TRBD1. Germline V gene sequence: CDR1 MNHEY, CDR2 SVGAGI. This CDR3 has 15 residues. The V segment lost 0 bases and the J segment 6 bases; nucleotides outside the gene matches: 7.

This clone appeared a few times. The chain joins TRBV30 to TRBJ1-2, with TRBD1 matching over 8 bases. The junction had 3 bases not matched to a gene; V was cut back by 7 bases and J by 5 bases. CDR1 and CDR2 (germline): GTSNPN, SVGIG (reference sequence). The CDR3 consists of 11 residues. CDR3 protein: CAFTGGYGYTF. In DNA form, the CDR3 reads TGTGCCTTCACAGGGGGGTATGGCTACACCTTC.

The V call is TRBV6-1, the J call TRBJ2-3; D is possibly TRBD1 (6 bases). V lost 5 bases, J lost 7 bases, and 10 bases lay in between. Germline CDR1 MNHNS, CDR2 SASEGT. This CDR3 has 12 amino acids. CDR3 loop: CASSQDSYTQYF. The CDR3 DNA is TGTGCCAGCAGTCAGGACAGTTATACGCAGTATTTT.

V and J are TRBV9 and TRBJ1-1, with 7 nucleotides matching TRBD1. Germline CDR1 is SGDLS and CDR2 is YYNGEE. Trimming removed 2 bases from V and 4 bases from J; junction bases left unmatched: 8. The CDR3 is 15 amino acids. The CDR3 coding sequence is TGTGCCAGCAGCGTCGTGGGCCAGGGGGGCACTGAAGCTTTCTTT. Amino acids: CASSVVGQGGTEAFF.

The V call is TRBV28, the J call TRBJ2-5; D is perhaps TRBD1 (5 bases). The germline CDR1 and CDR2 sequences are MDHEN and SYDVKM. This CDR3 spans 13 amino acids. V was shortened by 1 base and J by 2 bases, with 5 bases between the two germline ends. The CDR3 here is CASSLYRQETQYF. DNA of the CDR3: TGTGCCAGCAGTTTATACAGGCAAGAGACCCAGTACTTC. Variable domain in full (rest from reference TRBV28 and TRBJ2-5): DVKVTQSSRYLVKRTGEKVFLECVQDMDHENMFWYRQDPGLGLRLIYFSYDVKMKEKGDIPEGYSVSREKKERFSLILESASTNQTSMYLCASSLYRQETQYFGPGTRLLVL.